A single sample is the source of the 4 T cell receptor beta chains below, sequenced in a study of vaccination effects on CD4 cells after COVID-19. The antigens these receptors bind are not known. Cells that had been cultured for 10 days were the source of isolated CD4+ T cells. Sequencing used immunoSEQ multiplex PCR; TCRdb keeps in-frame clones, though not all of them. This repertoire shows 50,000 or so clones, approximately 61% found once; its top ten account for 4.5% to 6.5%. This material consisted of CD4+ T cells from PBMCs cultured without peptide, taken before COVID-19 vaccination. These receptors originate from a human donor who received a COVID-19 vaccine.

The chain links TRBV28 to TRBJ2-5; the D gene could be TRBD1 or TRBD2 (6 bases each). CDR1 and CDR2 from the germline V gene are MDHEN and SYDVKM. The CDR3 spans 14 residues. V was trimmed by 3 bases and J by 2 bases, leaving 10 bases between them. Here the CDR3 DNA reads TGTGCCAGCAGTTTGGGGGGCCGTCAAGAGACCCAGTACTTC. It yields the protein CASSLGGRQETQYF.

V and J are TRBV19 and TRBJ2-2; D possibly matches TRBD1 or TRBD2 (6 bases each). Trimming cost V 10 bases and J 2 bases, with 20 bases left between them. The CDR3 is 16 amino acids. Germline-derived CDR1 and CDR2 are LNHDA and SQIVND (reference sequence). CDR3 nucleotides: TGTGCCACGAGGGGGACTGGGCACTCTAACACCGGGGAGCTGTTTTTT. This translates into CATRGTGHSNTGELFF.

The chain recombines TRBV29-1 with TRBJ2-5; 7 nucleotides agree with TRBD1. Germline V gene sequence: CDR1 SQVTM, CDR2 ANQGSEA. This CDR3 is 13 amino acids long. V lost 5 bases and J lost 2; bases outside the gene matches: 5. The CDR3 loop reads CSVYLTGQETQYF. In DNA, the CDR3 is TGCAGCGTTTACTTGACAGGGCAAGAGACCCAGTACTTC.

The DNA for the CDR3 is TGTGCCAGCAGTTCCAGGGTAGTGTTAAATCAGCCCCAGCATTTT. Protein sequence: CASSSRVVLNQPQHF. The rearrangement links TRBV6-2 or TRBV6-3 to TRBJ1-5, with D tentatively TRBD1 (5 bases). The CDR3 is made up of 15 amino acids. V lost 4 bases to trimming and J lost 4 bases, with 14 bases between them. CDR1 MNHEY and CDR2 SVGEGT come from the germline V gene.